What follows is one T cell receptor beta chain and its context. The record originates from a study of blood T cell repertoires in COVID-19. About the research overall: The United States, Italy and Spain were the sources of the acute and convalescent COVID-19 samples. From T cells, B-cell-depleted T cells, or PBMCs came the material, which was cDNA or gDNA.

Patients in Seattle were enrolled during active infection, then followed longitudinally. Original processing notes: Amplification of reference gene primers provided the estimated nucleated cell counts. Profiling relied on immunoSEQ multiplex PCR, and the TCRdb table lists in-frame clones only, not all of them. That table supplies the V and J calls and clone size; D and trimming were determined from the DNA. The table lists 100,000 to 150,000 clones, more than 75% of them singletons. The receptor comes from a woman aged 70 to 79 with COVID-19, enrolled during active disease. Sequencing input: peripheral blood.

CDR3 in DNA: TGTGCCAGTAGTATAGATGAGGTTCGACAGGGTGATTCACCCCTCCACTTT. The encoded protein is CASSIDEVRQGDSPLHF. The V call is TRBV19, the J call TRBJ1-6; 7 bases line up with TRBD1. Germline CDR1 is LNHDA and CDR2 is SQIVND (reference sequence). Losses at the gene ends were 0 bases for V and 8 bases for J; bases not matched to a gene: 10. This CDR3 is 17 amino acids long. Full variable domain (missing parts from reference TRBV19 and TRBJ1-6): DGGITQSPKYLFRKEGQNVTLSCEQNLNHDAMYWYRQDPGQGLRLIYYSQIVNDFQKGDIAEGYSVSREKKESFPLTVTSAQKNPTAFYLCASSIDEVRQGDSPLHFGNGTRLTVT.